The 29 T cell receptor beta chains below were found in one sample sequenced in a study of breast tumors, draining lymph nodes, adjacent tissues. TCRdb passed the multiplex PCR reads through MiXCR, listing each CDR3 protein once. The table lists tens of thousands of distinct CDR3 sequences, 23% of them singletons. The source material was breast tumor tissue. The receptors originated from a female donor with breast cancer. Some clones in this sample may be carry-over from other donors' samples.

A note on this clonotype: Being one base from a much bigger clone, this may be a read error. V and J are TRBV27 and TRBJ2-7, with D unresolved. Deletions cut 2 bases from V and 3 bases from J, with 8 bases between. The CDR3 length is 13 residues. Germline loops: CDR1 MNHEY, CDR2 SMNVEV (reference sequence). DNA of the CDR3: TGTGCCAGCAGTTTAAGCTGGGACTACGAGCAGTACTTC. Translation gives CASSLSWDYEQYF.

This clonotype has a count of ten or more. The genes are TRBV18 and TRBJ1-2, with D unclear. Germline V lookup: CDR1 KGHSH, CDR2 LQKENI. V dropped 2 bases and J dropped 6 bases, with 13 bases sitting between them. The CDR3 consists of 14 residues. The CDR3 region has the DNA TGTGCCAGCTCACCAAATACTAGGAGGGATGGCTACACCTTC. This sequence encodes CASSPNTRRDGYTF.

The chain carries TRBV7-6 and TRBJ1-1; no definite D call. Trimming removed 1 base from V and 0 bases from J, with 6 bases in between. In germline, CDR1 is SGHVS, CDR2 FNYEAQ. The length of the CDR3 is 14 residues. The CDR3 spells CASSLEAVNTEAFF. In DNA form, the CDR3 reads TGTGCCAGCAGCTTAGAGGCGGTGAACACTGAAGCTTTCTTT.

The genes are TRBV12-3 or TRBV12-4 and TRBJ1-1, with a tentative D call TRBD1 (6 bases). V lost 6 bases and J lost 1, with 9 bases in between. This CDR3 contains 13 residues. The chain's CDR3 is CASRVDRNTEAFF. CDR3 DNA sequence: TGTGCCAGCAGAGTGGACAGGAACACTGAAGCTTTCTTT.

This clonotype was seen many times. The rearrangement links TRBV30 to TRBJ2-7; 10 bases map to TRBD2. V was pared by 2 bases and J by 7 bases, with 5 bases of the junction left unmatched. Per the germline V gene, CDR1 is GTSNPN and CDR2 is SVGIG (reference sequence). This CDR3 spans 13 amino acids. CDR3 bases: TGTGCCTGGAGTAGGCTAGCGGGAGTGGAGCAGTACTTC. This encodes CAWSRLAGVEQYF.

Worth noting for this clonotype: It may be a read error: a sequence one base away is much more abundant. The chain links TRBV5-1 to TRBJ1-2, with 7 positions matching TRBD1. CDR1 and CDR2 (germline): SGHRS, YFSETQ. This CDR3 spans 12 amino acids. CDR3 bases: TGCGCCAGCAGAGAAAACAGGGGTGGCTACGCCTTC. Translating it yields CASRENRGGYAF.

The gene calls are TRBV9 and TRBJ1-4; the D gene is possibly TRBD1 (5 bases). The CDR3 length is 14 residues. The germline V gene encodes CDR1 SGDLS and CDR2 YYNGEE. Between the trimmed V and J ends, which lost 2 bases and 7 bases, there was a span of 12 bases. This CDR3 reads CASSVGTVPEKLFF. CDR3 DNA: TGTGCCAGCAGCGTGGGGACGGTCCCTGAAAAACTGTTTTTT. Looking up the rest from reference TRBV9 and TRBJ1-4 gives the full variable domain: DSGVTQTPKHLITATGQRVTLRCSPRSGDLSVYWYQQSLDQGLQFLIQYYNGEERAKGNILERFSAQQFPDLHSELNLSSLELGDSALYFCASSVGTVPEKLFFGSGTQLSVL.

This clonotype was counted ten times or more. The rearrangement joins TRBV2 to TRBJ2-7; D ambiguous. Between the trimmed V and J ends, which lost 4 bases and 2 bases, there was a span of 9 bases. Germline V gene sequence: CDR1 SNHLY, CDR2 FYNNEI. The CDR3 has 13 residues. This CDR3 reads CASSVGLAYEQYF. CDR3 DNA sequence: TGTGCCAGCAGTGTGGGTCTAGCCTACGAGCAGTACTTC.

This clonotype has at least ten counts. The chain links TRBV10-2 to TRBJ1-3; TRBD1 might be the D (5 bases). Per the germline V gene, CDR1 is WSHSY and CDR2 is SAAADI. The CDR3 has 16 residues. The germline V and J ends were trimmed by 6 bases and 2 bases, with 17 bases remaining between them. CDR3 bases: TGCGCCAGCAGACTTTACGGGGGACGCCCTGGAAACACCATATATTTT. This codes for CASRLYGGRPGNTIYF.

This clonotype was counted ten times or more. The DNA for the CDR3 is TGCAGTGCTAGAAGTCGGGGCGGGAGAGGGGAGACCCAGTACTTC. Its translation: CSARSRGGRGETQYF. This rearrangement joins TRBV20-1 to TRBJ2-5, with 7 bases lining up with TRBD2. The CDR3 spans 15 residues. After removal of 2 bases from V and 5 bases from J, the junction contained 11 bases not matched to a gene. The germline V gene encodes CDR1 DFQATT and CDR2 SNEGSKA (reference sequence).

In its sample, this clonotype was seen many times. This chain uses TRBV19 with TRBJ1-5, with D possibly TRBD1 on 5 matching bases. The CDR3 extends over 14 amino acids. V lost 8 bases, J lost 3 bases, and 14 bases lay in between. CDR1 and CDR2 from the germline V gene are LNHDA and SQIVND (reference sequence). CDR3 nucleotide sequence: TGTGCCAGTTCGGACACTAACTACAATCAGCCCCAGCATTTT. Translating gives CASSDTNYNQPQHF.

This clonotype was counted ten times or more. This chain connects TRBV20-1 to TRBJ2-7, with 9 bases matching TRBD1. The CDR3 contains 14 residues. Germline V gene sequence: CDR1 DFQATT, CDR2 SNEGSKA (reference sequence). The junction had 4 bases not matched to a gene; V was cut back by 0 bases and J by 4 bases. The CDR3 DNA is TGCAGTGCTAGAGATGGGACAGGGTTTTACGAGCAGTACTTC. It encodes CSARDGTGFYEQYF.

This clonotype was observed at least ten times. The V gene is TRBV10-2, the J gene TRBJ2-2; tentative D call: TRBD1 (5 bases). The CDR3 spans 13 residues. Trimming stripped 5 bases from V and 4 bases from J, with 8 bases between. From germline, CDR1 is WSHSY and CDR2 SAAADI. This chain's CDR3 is CASSQGFTGELFF. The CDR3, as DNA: TGCGCCAGCAGTCAGGGATTCACCGGGGAGCTGTTTTTT.

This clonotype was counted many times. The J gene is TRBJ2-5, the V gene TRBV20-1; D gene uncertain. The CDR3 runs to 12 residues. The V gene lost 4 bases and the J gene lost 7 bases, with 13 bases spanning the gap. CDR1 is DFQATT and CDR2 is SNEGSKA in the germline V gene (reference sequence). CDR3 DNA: TGCAGTGCTACGGAAGTTAAAGGGACCCAGTACTTC. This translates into CSATEVKGTQYF.

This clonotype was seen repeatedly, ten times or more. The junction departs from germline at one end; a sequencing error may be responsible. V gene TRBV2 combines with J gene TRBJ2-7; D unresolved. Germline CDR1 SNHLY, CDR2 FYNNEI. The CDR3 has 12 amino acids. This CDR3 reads CASSEESLGSSF. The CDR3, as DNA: TGTGCCAGCAGTGAAGAGTCCCTAGGATCCTCCTTC.

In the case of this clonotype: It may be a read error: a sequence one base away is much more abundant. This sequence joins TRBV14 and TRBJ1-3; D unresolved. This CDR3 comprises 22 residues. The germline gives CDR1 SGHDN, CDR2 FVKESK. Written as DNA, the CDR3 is TGTGCCAGCAGCCAAGAATGGCGGGTCCCATGGCTCCCGGCGGGCTCTGGAGACACCATATATTTT. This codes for CASSQEWRVPWLPAGSGDTIYF.

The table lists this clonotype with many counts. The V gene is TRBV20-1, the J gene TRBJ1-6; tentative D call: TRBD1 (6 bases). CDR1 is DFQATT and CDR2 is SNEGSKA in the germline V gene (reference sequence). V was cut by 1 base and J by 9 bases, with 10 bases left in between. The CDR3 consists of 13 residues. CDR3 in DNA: TGCAGTGCTAGAGGTGGCAGGGGTTCACCCCTCCACTTT. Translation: CSARGGRGSPLHF.

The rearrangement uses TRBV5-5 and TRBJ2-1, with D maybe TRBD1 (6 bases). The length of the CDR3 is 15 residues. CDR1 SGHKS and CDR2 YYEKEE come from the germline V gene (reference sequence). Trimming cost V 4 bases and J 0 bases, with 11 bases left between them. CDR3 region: CASSAGTHSYNEQFF. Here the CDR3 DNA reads TGTGCCAGCAGCGCCGGGACACACTCCTACAATGAGCAGTTCTTC.

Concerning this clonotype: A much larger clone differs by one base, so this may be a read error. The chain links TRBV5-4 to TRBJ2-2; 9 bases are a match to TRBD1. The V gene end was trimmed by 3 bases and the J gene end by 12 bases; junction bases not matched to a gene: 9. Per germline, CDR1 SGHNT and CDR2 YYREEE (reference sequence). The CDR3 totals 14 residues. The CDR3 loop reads CASSWDRVEGQLFF. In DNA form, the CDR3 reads TGTGCCAGCAGCTGGGACAGGGTAGAAGGGCAGCTGTTTTTT.

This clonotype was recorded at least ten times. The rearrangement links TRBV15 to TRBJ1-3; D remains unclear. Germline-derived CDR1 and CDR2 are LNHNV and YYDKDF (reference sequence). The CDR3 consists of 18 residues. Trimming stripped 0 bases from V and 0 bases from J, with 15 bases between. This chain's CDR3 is CATSRDMATPYSGNTIYF. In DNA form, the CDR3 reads TGTGCCACCAGCAGAGATATGGCGACACCTTACTCTGGAAACACCATATATTTT.

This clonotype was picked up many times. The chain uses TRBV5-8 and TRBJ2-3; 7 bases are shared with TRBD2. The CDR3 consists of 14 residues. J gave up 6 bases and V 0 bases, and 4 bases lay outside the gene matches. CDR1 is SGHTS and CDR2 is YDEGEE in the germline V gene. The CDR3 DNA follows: TGTGCCAGCAGCTTGGGGGCTAGCGGCGATACGCAGTATTTT. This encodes CASSLGASGDTQYF.

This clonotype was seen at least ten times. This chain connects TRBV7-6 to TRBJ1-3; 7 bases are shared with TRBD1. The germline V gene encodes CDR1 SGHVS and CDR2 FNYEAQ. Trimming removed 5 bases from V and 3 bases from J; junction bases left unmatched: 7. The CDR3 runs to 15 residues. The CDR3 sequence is CASSLDRSDGNTIYF. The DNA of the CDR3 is TGTGCCAGCAGCCTGGACAGGTCGGATGGAAACACCATATATTTT.

CDR3 bases: TGTGCCAGCAGCTTGGACAGGATGACTGAAAAACTGTTTTTT. Translated, it gives CASSLDRMTEKLFF. This chain connects TRBV5-6 to TRBJ1-4; a possible D gene is TRBD1 (5 bases). The V end lost 0 bases, the J end lost 7 bases, and 10 bases lay between the germline ends. CDR1 and CDR2 (germline): SGHDT, YYEEEE. This CDR3 contains 14 residues.

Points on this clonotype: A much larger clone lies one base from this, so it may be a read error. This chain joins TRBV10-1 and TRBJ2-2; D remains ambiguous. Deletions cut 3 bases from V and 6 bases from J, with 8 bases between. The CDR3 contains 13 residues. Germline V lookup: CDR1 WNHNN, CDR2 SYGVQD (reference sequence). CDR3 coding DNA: TGCGCCAGCAGTGATGCAAGGGCCGGGGAGCTGTTTTTT. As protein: CASSDARAGELFF.

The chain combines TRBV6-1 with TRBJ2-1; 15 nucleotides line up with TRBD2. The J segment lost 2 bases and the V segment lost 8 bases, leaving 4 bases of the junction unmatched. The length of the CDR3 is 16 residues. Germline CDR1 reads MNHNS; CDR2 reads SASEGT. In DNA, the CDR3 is TGTGCCAGCCGGACTAGCGGGGGGGCTCCCTACAATGAGCAGTTCTTC. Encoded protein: CASRTSGGAPYNEQFF.

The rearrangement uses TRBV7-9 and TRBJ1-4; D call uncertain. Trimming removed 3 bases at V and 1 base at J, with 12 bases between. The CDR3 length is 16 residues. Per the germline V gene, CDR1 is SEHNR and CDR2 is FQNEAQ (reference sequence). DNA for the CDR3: TGTGCCAGCAGCTTCCGGAGAAGGAAAACTAATGAAAAACTGTTTTTT. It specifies CASSFRRRKTNEKLFF.

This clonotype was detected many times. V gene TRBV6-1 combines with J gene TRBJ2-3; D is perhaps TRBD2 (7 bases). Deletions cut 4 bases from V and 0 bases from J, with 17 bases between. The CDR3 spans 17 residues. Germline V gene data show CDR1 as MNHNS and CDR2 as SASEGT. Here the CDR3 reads CASSGTGGRISTDTQYF. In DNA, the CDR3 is TGTGCCAGCAGTGGAACGGGGGGCCGAATAAGCACAGATACGCAGTATTTT.

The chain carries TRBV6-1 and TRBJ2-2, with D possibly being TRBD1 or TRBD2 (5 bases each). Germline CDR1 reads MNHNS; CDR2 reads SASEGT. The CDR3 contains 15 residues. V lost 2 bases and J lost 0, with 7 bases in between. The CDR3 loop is CASSEWGPNTGELFF. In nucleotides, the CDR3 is TGTGCCAGCAGTGAATGGGGACCGAACACCGGGGAGCTGTTTTTT.

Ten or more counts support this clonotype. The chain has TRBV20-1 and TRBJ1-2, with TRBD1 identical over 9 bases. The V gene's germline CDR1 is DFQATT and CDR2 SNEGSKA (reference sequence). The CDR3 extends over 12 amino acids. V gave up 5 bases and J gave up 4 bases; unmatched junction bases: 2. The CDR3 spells CSAPQGAYGYTF. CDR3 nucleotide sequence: TGCAGTGCTCCACAGGGGGCCTATGGCTACACCTTC.